This record covers a single T cell receptor (beta chain). The target of this receptor is not known. Nothing much larger sits one base from this clone, and base qualities are not available. The cohort was made up of approximately 670 healthy bone marrow donors. Cohort members were all nominally healthy when sampled, although unrecorded immune exposures were likely present. The donor tested CMV seronegative and was one of the 352 seronegative cohort members. A peripheral blood sample was collected from each donor, and TCR beta sequencing was performed on peripheral blood mononuclear cells. The Qiagen DNeasy Blood Extraction Kit was used to extract genomic DNA from the blood cell samples. The sample comes from a study of cytomegalovirus exposure and HLA in healthy donors (dated by TCRdb to about 2017). Some background on the complete study: An earlier analysis of under 600 of the donors reported about 250 Gb of sequence data and about 100 million unique TCR beta sequences from 150 million to 200 million T cells. About 330 gigabases of sequencing data and around 80 million unique TCR sequences made up an early release that covered roughly 670 HLA-typed donors. To predict cytomegalovirus infection status, the study combined high-throughput TCR immunosequencing, statistical association of individual TCRs with disease status, and machine learning. The T cell repertoires of around 670 subjects were profiled by immunosequencing and related to cytomegalovirus serostatus. Along with the roughly 610-subject first cohort, a separate validation cohort of around 110 different subjects was used. HLA typing included class I and class II loci at four-digit resolution. Donor age, sex, ethnicity and CMV serostatus were collected together with the repertoire data. In the later analysis, no new phenotypic data were used to find candidate immune exposures; instead, reliance was placed on TCR beta sequences and their occurrence across donors. Roughly five DR-DQ haplotypes were treated as single units for association and clustering because of strong linkage in the cohort. Of the 398 genotyped donors, roughly 85% fell in the genetic ancestry cluster associated with self-reported Caucasian donors. An earlier analysis of approximately 640 of the donors applied high-throughput TCR beta sequencing to assess whether each TCR beta V gene segment acted as functional or pseudogenic. In a later genetic analysis, genome-wide SNP genotypes for about three fifths of the roughly 670 donors were used, and that subset was treated as a discovery cohort. Typing coverage differed by locus: A, B, C, DRB1 and DQB1 were typed in about 620-630 donors, DQA1 in approximately 520, DPA1 in around 610, and DPB1 in just under 490. The study was designed to test whether signatures of past pathogen exposure could be identified by cataloging public T cell receptors. On average, roughly 200,000 unique TCR beta nucleotide sequences were sequenced per donor among 398 genotyped donors of the cohort, with 15% to 20% of those sequences being non-productive. In a later analysis, previously published TCR beta repertoires from about 640 donors were re-analyzed and high-resolution HLA genotyping was added so that TCR occurrence patterns could be studied. Every discovery cohort repertoire had been produced on one sequencing platform. General study outcomes and caveats: Because counts were too low, some 17 rarely observed V segments, including chromosome 9 orphons, were left out of the earlier analysis of over 550 of the donors. An earlier analysis of roughly 570 of the donors showed that most TCR beta V segments appeared in productive rearrangements either about 90% or about 30% of the time, which broadly matched IMGT annotations. In both the original and validation cohorts, the classifier was reported to diagnose cytomegalovirus status with high specificity and sensitivity. Several of the top co-occurrence clusters appeared to be linked to parvovirus B19, influenza, CMV and Epstein-Barr virus, according to a later analysis. A further reported finding was that TCR beta sequences accurately predicted the HLA-A and HLA-B alleles for most subjects in the first cohort. HLA typing was unavailable for some donors at each locus, so association tests used only the typed subset. According to a later analysis, most CMV-associated TCR beta chains appeared to be HLA-restricted, and the HLA associations seemed to be driven largely by CMV exposure. This cohort had only TCR beta chains sequenced, and the lack of alpha or paired-chain data limited which features could be detected. The authors suggested that the approach could potentially be extended to other disease states and immunological phenotypes. Linkage disequilibrium might explain the correlated functional status among segregating V segments, but an unknown experimental factor could not be excluded. In a later analysis, HLA-associated TCR beta chains showed more clonal expansion and lower generation probabilities than non-associated chains that were equally common. A few of the identified cytomegalovirus-associated TCR beta chains were confirmed in vitro to be specific for cytomegalovirus antigens. Specific HLA alleles were associated with 16,951 TCR beta sequences at a false discovery rate of 0.05 in a later analysis. The only immune exposure information available for the cohort was CMV serostatus. A cluster of highly shared sequence variants was judged likely to be a technical artifact of the sequencing pipeline. An association between a missense DCLRE1C variant and V-gene and J-gene trimming of TCR beta chains was found in a later genetic analysis and replicated in an independent cohort. According to a later genetic analysis, donors in an Asian-associated ancestry cluster had fewer N-insertions in productive TCRs than the approximately 710-donor mean. When HLA alleles, especially DR and DQ, strongly co-occurred, attributing TCR associations to individual alleles was difficult. Most TCR sequences were seen in very few donors, while some public TCRs were found in many individuals. The study listed 170 or so TCR beta chains as associated with cytomegalovirus. Some IMGT-functional V segments, including TRBV6-2 and TRBV6-3, could not be told apart with the 87-base-pair reads, so those segments were excluded. The presence/absence analyses assumed that sequencing depth was roughly uniform across donors, and that assumption may not be true. According to a later analysis, TCR association rates differed among HLA loci, with DRB1 alleles showing the most associated TCRs and HLA-C alleles showing the fewest.

CDR1 and CDR2 are drawn from the germline V gene: MNHNS, SASEGT. CDR3 length: 16 amino acids, cysteine to phenylalanine. The kept DNA is CDR3 alone, 48 bases in frame from the first base. V is trimmed back by 3 bases and J by 1 base, and the junction contains 3 bases that no gene match accounts for. To prepare the library, the immunoSEQ multiplex PCR assay was applied. A mixture of 60 forward primers for TCR Vbeta segments and 13 reverse primers for TCR Jbeta segments was used in the multiplex PCR. Amplification of the CDR3 region of rearranged TCR beta genes was performed with a multiplex PCR assay on genomic DNA. On the Illumina HiSeq System, the amplified TCR beta libraries were sequenced as 87-base-pair reads. Per the source publication's procedure: Across the 600 to 700 repertoires, a later analysis counted some 80 million unique TCR beta chains, roughly 11 million of which were shared by at least two donors. Raw reads were error-corrected and collapsed into unique sequences by a nearest-neighbor algorithm in which closely related sequences were merged to remove PCR and sequencing errors. To assign V, D and J gene segments, CDR3 sequences were aligned to IMGT reference sequences. For a sequence to be retained, a match of at least six nucleotides was required to both a V gene segment and a J gene segment. A rearrangement was called productive if the CDR3 had no stop codons and remained in frame with V and J, and every other rearrangement was called non-productive. CDR3 was defined by IMGT convention, running from the second conserved V-encoded cysteine to the conserved J-encoded phenylalanine. Sequences without an unambiguous match to a single V gene segment were excluded from the earlier analysis of over 500 of the donors. An earlier analysis of around 600 of the donors classified V segments as functional when productive rearrangements were above 56.7% and as segregating when the standard deviation between donors was above 5%. A statistical classification framework was built for diagnosing cytomegalovirus status from the catalog of TCR beta chain sequences. A later analysis assigned V and J genes by comparing TCR nucleotide sequences with IMGT/GENE-DB human TR gene sequences. Using the TCRdist pipeline, a later analysis assigned CDR3 sequences along with most-parsimonious VDJ recombination scenarios. In a later analysis, each TCR beta chain was defined by its CDR3 amino acid sequence together with its V-gene family, and reads lacking a unique V-gene family were excluded. A later analysis removed several hundred highly shared, low-generation-probability nucleotide sequences to deal with suspected cross-contamination and a sequencing artifact. In a later analysis, a clonal expansion index for each public chain was calculated from normalized within-repertoire ranks of inferred template counts. In a later analysis, generation probabilities were computed with a VDJ recombination model fitted to out-of-frame rearrangements, and the resulting probabilities were checked against IGoR. A later analysis scored TCR-TCR, TCR-HLA and TCR-CMV co-occurrence with hypergeometric tests, applying a repertoire-size bias correction to TCR pairs. In a later analysis, false discovery rates were estimated by permuting HLA or CMV assignments 20 times. In a later analysis, co-occurring TCRs were grouped using DBSCAN, and TCRdist sequence similarity was added for clustering within HLA-allele-positive subsets. Co-occurrence clustering excluded repertoires with fewer than 30,000 or more than 120,000 public chains, plus five with anomalous nucleotide sharing. TCRdb holds this immuneACCESS table with in-frame rearrangements only. Some clones are missing; in checked studies, unresolved V genes explain under half, and the rest has no known cause. V and J calls and clone size are given by that table; D and trimming were obtained from the DNA. In all, the sample holds 250,000 to 350,000 clones, and 80% to 90% of those were seen once. The biggest ten clones account for 2% to 3% of the sample.

The sequenced material came from PBMCs. The TCR was taken from a woman under 30 in good health and CMV-seronegative. The chain employs TRBV6-1 and TRBJ2-2, with TRBD1 identical over 9 junction bases. CDR3 sequence: CASSDGGQGNTGELFF. In nucleotide form, the sequence is TGTGCCAGCAGTGATGGGGGACAGGGGAACACCGGGGAGCTGTTTTTT.